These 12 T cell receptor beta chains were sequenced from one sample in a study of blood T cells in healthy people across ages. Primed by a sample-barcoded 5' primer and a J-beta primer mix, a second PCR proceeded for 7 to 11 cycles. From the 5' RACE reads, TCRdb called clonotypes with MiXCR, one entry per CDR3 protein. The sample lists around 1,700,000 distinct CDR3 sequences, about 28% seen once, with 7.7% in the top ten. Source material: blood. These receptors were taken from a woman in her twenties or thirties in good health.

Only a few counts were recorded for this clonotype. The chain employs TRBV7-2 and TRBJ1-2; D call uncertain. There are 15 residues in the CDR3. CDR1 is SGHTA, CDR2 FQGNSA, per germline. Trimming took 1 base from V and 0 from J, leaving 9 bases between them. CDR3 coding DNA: TGTGCCAGCAGCTTAGAAGGGTTAGCTAACTATGGCTACACCTTC. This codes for CASSLEGLANYGYTF.

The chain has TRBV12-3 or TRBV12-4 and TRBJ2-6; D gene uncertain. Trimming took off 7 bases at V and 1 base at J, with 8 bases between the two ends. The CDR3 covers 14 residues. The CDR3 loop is CASKESSGANVLTF. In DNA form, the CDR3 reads TGTGCCAGCAAAGAGTCTTCTGGGGCCAACGTCCTGACTTTC.

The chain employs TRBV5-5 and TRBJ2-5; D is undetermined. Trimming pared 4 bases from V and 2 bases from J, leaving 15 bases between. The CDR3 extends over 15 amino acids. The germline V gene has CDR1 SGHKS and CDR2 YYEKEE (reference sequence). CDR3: CASSRGPSKQETQYF. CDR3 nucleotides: TGTGCCAGCAGCCGCGGACCTTCCAAACAAGAGACCCAGTACTTC.

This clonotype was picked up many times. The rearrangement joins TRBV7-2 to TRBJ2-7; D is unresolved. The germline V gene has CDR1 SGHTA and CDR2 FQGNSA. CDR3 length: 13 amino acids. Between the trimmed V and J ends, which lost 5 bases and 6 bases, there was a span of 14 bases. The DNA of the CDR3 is TGTGCCAGCAGCCCCGACCCGCGTGTCGAGCAGTACTTC. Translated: CASSPDPRVEQYF.

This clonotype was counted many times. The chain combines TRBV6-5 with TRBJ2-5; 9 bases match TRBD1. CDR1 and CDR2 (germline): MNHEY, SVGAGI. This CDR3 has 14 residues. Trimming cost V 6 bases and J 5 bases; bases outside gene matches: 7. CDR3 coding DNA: TGTGCCAGCAGCAGAACAGGGGGCAGGGAGACCCAGTACTTC. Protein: CASSRTGGRETQYF.

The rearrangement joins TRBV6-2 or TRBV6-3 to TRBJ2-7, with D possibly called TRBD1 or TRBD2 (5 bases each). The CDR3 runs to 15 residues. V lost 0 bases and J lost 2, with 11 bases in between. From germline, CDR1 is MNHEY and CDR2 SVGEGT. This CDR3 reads CASSYSGAGTYEQYF. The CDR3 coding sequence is TGTGCCAGCAGTTACTCCGGGGCAGGAACCTACGAGCAGTACTTC.

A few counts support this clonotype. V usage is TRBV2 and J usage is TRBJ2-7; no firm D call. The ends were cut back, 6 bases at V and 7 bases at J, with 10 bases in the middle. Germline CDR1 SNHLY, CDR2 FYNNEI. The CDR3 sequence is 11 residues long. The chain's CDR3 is CASRRVREQYF. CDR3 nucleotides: TGTGCCAGCAGACGAGTTAGAGAGCAGTACTTC.

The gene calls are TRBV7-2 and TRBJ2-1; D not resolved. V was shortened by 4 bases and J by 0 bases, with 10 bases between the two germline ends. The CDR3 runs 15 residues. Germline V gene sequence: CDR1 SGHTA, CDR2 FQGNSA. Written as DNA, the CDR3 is TGTGCCAGCAGCTCGGAGTCCCCCTCCTACAATGAGCAGTTCTTC. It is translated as CASSSESPSYNEQFF.

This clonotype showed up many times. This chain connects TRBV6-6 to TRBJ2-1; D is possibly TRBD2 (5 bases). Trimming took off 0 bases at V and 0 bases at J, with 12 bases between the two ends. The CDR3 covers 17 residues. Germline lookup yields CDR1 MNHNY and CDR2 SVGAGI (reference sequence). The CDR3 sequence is CASSYSPEGPSYNEQFF. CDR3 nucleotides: TGTGCCAGCAGTTACTCTCCCGAGGGCCCCTCCTACAATGAGCAGTTCTTC.

The CDR3 spells CSVGDISYEQYF. The CDR3 nucleotides read TGCAGCGTCGGGGACATCTCCTACGAGCAGTACTTC. The chain combines TRBV29-1 with TRBJ2-7, with D possibly TRBD1 on 6 matching bases. CDR1 SQVTM and CDR2 ANQGSEA come from the germline V gene. The CDR3 is 12 amino acids. V lost 6 bases and J 0 bases, leaving 9 bases between the germline ends.

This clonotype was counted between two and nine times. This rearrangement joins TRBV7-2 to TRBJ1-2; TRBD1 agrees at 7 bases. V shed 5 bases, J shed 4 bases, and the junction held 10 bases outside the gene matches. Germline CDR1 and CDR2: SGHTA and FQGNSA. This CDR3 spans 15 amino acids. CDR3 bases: TGTGCCAGCAGCCGAATCCTCGGGACAGCCTATGGCTACACCTTC. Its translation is CASSRILGTAYGYTF.

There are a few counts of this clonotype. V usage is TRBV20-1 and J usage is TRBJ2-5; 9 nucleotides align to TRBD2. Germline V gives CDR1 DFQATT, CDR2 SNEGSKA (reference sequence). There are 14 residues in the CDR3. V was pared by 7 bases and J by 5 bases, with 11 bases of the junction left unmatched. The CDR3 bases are TGCAGTGGTCAGCGCGGGAGGGCCGGGGAGACCCAGTACTTC. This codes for CSGQRGRAGETQYF.